The 13 T cell receptor beta chains given below trace back to one sample, sequenced in a study of blood T cell repertoires in COVID-19. Assay used: immunoSEQ multiplex PCR; TCRdb lists only in-frame clones, some missing. This repertoire shows 220,000 or so clones, over 70% found once; its top ten account for 4.5% to 7%. The sample taken for sequencing was peripheral blood. These receptor sequences come from a woman in her seventies with acute or convalescent COVID-19.

This clone was seen just once. The chain employs TRBV5-6 and TRBJ2-2; D remains unclear. The V end was cut by 1 base, the J end by 1 base, with 8 bases between. Per germline, CDR1 SGHDT and CDR2 YYEEEE. This CDR3 has 15 amino acids. The CDR3 DNA sequence: TGTGCCAGCAGCTTGTTAGGAGAGAACACCGGGGAGCTGTTTTTT. Protein product: CASSLLGENTGELFF.

The genes are TRBV6-5 and TRBJ2-1; weak D call: TRBD2 (6 bases). The germline V and J ends were trimmed by 6 bases and 6 bases, with 15 bases remaining between them. This CDR3 spans 14 amino acids. Per the germline V gene, CDR1 is MNHEY and CDR2 is SVGAGI. CDR3 DNA sequence: TGTGCCAGCAGGTCCTCCGGGAGCCTCAATGAGCAGTTCTTC. Its protein product is CASRSSGSLNEQFF.

This rearrangement joins TRBV10-3 to TRBJ1-6; 8 bases map to TRBD1. Trimming at V came to 2 bases and at J to 7 bases, leaving 4 bases not matched to a gene. Germline V CDR1 and CDR2: ENHRY, SYGVKD. This CDR3 has 15 residues. CDR3 residues: CAISEEDRDNSPLHF. The CDR3 region has the DNA TGTGCCATCAGTGAGGAGGACAGGGACAATTCACCCCTCCACTTT.

The DNA of the CDR3 is TGTGCCAGCAGTTATGAACGAGGGAGCCACTACGAGCAGTACTTC. This translates into CASSYERGSHYEQYF. The chain carries TRBV6-6 and TRBJ2-7; tentative D call: TRBD2 (5 bases). Germline CDR1 is MNHNY and CDR2 is SVGAGI (reference sequence). This CDR3 has 15 residues. Trimming took 3 bases from V and 3 from J, leaving 15 bases between them.

The CDR3 region has the DNA TGTGCCAGCAGTTCAGGGAACACCGGGGAGCTGTTTTTT. Protein: CASSSGNTGELFF. J is TRBJ2-2 and V is TRBV27; D gene ambiguous. CDR3 size: 13 residues. Germline CDR1 reads MNHEY; CDR2 reads SMNVEV (reference sequence). With 4 bases removed from V and 1 base from J, the gap between germline ends came to 4 bases.

The rearrangement uses TRBV2 and TRBJ2-2; tentative D call: TRBD2 (6 bases). The CDR3 covers 15 residues. The germline V and J ends were trimmed by 4 bases and 0 bases, with 9 bases remaining between them. CDR1 SNHLY and CDR2 FYNNEI come from the germline V gene. The CDR3 region is CASSASESNTGELFF. The CDR3 DNA reads as TGTGCCAGCAGTGCTAGCGAATCGAACACCGGGGAGCTGTTTTTT. Full variable domain (missing parts from reference TRBV2 and TRBJ2-2): EPEVTQTPSHQVTQMGQEVILRCVPISNHLYFYWYRQILGQKVEFLVSFYNNEISEKSEIFDDQFSVERPDGSNFTLKIRSTKLEDSAMYFCASSASESNTGELFFGEGSRLTVL.

The CDR3: CASSTYEPQTGVTLESPLHF. DNA for the CDR3: TGTGCCAGCAGTACTTATGAGCCCCAAACAGGGGTAACGCTAGAATCACCCCTCCACTTT. J is TRBJ1-6 and V is TRBV28, with 7 bases matching TRBD1. The CDR3 is made up of 20 amino acids. CDR1 and CDR2 (germline): MDHEN, SYDVKM. V gave up 5 bases and J gave up 10 bases; unmatched junction bases: 26.

The gene calls are TRBV10-3 and TRBJ2-7; 10 positions match TRBD2. Germline loops: CDR1 ENHRY, CDR2 SYGVKD. The CDR3 extends over 13 amino acids. With 5 bases clipped from V and 2 bases from J, the junction kept 0 bases outside the gene matches. The CDR3 reads CAISSGRAYEQYF. The CDR3 nucleotides read TGTGCCATCAGTAGCGGGAGGGCCTACGAGCAGTACTTC.

V usage is TRBV21-1 and J usage is TRBJ1-1; TRBD1 is the table's D call, not checked against the DNA. TRBV21-1 constitutes a pseudogene. This CDR3 is built from 15 residues. CDR3: CASSKAKGENTEAFF. The CDR3 region has the DNA TGTGCCAGCAGCAAAGCGAAAGGGGAGAACACTGAAGCTTTCTTT.

The chain recombines TRBV2 with TRBJ2-5, with 9 nucleotides matching TRBD1. The J segment lost 2 bases and the V segment lost 7 bases, leaving 5 bases of the junction unmatched. Germline values: CDR1 SNHLY, CDR2 FYNNEI. This CDR3 has 14 amino acids. The CDR3: CASKRDRAQETQYF. As DNA, the CDR3 is TGTGCCAGCAAACGGGACAGGGCACAAGAGACCCAGTACTTC.

The CDR3 coding sequence is TGTGCCAGTAGTATAGACCGCCGGGACAGCTATGGCTACACCTTC. This sequence encodes CASSIDRRDSYGYTF. This chain connects TRBV19 to TRBJ1-2; TRBD1 agrees at 7 bases. The junction had 5 bases not matched to a gene; V was cut back by 0 bases and J by 4 bases. CDR3 length: 15 amino acids. Germline CDR1 LNHDA, CDR2 SQIVND (reference sequence).

The rearrangement links TRBV5-1 to TRBJ2-3, with D maybe TRBD1 (6 bases). Germline CDR1 SGHRS, CDR2 YFSETQ. CDR3 length: 14 amino acids. Trimming left V 0 bases short and J 2 bases short, with 7 bases between. CDR3 sequence (DNA): TGCGCCAGCAGCTTGGGGGACACCACAGATACGCAGTATTTT. Its protein is CASSLGDTTDTQYF.

V is TRBV28 and J is TRBJ1-5; D gene ambiguous. Trimming removed 7 bases at V and 0 bases at J, with 10 bases between. This CDR3 contains 14 residues. Looked up from germline, CDR1 is MDHEN and CDR2 is SYDVKM. The CDR3 sequence: CASTPQYSNQPQHF. The CDR3 nucleotides are TGTGCCAGCACCCCCCAGTATAGCAATCAGCCCCAGCATTTT.